This T cell receptor beta chain was recovered during a study of OX40 agonist ivuxolimab in advanced cancers. Study-wide context: Ivuxolimab, which targeted the costimulatory receptor OX40 (CD134), was an agonistic, fully human IgG2 monoclonal antibody. Intravenous ivuxolimab was administered to patients every 2 weeks at six dose levels: 0.01, 0.1, 0.3, 1.5, 3 and 10 mg/kg. Among the 52 dose-escalation patients, around 20 had hepatocellular carcinoma, roughly 15 melanoma, 9 renal cell carcinoma and 9 head and neck cancer. In the dose-escalation cohort, 82.7% of patients were male, and the mean age was about 55 years, with a range of 23 to 79. Patients were allowed to have had prior anti-PD-1, anti-PD-L1 or anti-CTLA-4 therapy, and 40% of the dose-escalation patients had been treated with checkpoint inhibitors. Partial responses occurred in three dose-escalation patients, of whom one had hepatocellular carcinoma and two had cutaneous melanoma. Peripheral TCRbeta sequencing was intended to test whether TCR sequence diversity was altered and clonal T-cell expansion was caused by ivuxolimab. The paper covers the monotherapy dose-escalation part of the phase I ivuxolimab trial, which included N of about 50 patients.

A remark on this clone: Its antigen is unknown. It has no much larger one-base neighbor in the sample; base qualities were not kept.

For sequencing of the TCRbeta CDR3 region, genomic DNA was extracted from the sorted cells. The immunoSEQ Assay was used for sequencing of TCRbeta CDR3 regions. TCRdb mirrors the immuneACCESS table, restricted to in-frame sequences. Some clones are absent from its copies; in checked studies, under half trace to an unresolved V gene, and the reason for the others is unknown. Here the sample has some 66,000 clones; roughly 91% occur a single time. The ten largest clones capture 0.38% of the sample. Reading from cysteine to phenylalanine, the CDR3 counts 16 amino acids. Left in the record is the CDR3 DNA by itself, 48 bases read in frame from the first base. Ends trimmed: V by 4 bases, J by 1 base; bases unmatched to a gene: 9. The germline V gene yields SGHDT for CDR1 and YYEEEE for CDR2. Patients with a history of autoimmune disease or receiving systemic immunosuppression were excluded from the trial. Peripheral blood for TCR sequencing was drawn from every dose cohort at baseline, at cycle 4 day 1 and at cycle 7 day 1. The samples were taken from a phase I, first-in-human, multicenter, open-label dose-escalation trial of ivuxolimab. Adults with locally advanced or metastatic head and neck squamous cell, hepatocellular, melanoma or renal cell carcinoma were enrolled in the trial. Before TCR sequencing, CD4+ T cells and CD8+ T cells were sorted from peripheral blood as separate populations.

Paper-wide results and their limitations: Low levels of normalized T-cell clonal expansion were also seen in some nonresponding patients. At doses from 0.1 to 3.0 mg/kg, clonal expansion was seen in both CD4+ and CD8+ blood T cells between baseline and week 6. In the 0.1-3.0 mg/kg groups, partial responders had among the lowest normalized peripheral clonal expansion, particularly in CD8+ T cells. After ivuxolimab, more expanded clones were found on average in CD8+ T cells than in CD4+ T cells. The antigen specificity of the peripheral T cells that underwent clonal expansion was not determined.

The specimen comprised CD4+ or CD8+ T cells sorted from blood, sampled in a trial of the OX40 agonist ivuxolimab. This TCR was recovered from an adult with an advanced solid tumor such as melanoma, head and neck, liver or kidney cancer. This sequence uses TRBV5-6 and TRBJ1-1, and TRBD1 aligns with 8 junction nucleotides. The CDR3 sequence is CASSPPGGGGNTEAFF. Here is the DNA: TGTGCCAGCAGCCCTCCAGGGGGCGGGGGGAACACTGAAGCTTTCTTT.